Below are 3 T cell receptor beta chains sequenced from a single sample in a study of cytomegalovirus exposure and HLA in healthy donors. The repertoire was sequenced with immunoSEQ multiplex PCR; TCRdb's copy has only in-frame clones and lacks some. The table shows roughly 220,000 clones, with just over 90% occurring only once. Sequencing was done on a sample of PBMCs. Receptors originate from a woman younger than 35 in good health and CMV-seronegative.

The gene calls are TRBV5-1 and TRBJ2-3; 12 nucleotides align to TRBD2. V lost 0 bases to trimming and J lost 4 bases; unmatched junction nucleotides: 15. Germline assignment: CDR1 SGHRS and CDR2 YFSETQ. The CDR3 loop spans 20 amino acids. The CDR3 region is CASSLGPTRSTSGRADTQYF. Here the CDR3 DNA reads TGCGCCAGCAGCTTGGGTCCGACAAGATCGACTAGCGGGAGAGCAGATACGCAGTATTTT.

The chain employs TRBV11-2 and TRBJ2-7; TRBD2 matches at 14 bases. In germline, CDR1 is SGHAT, CDR2 FQNNGV. There are 16 residues in the CDR3. After removal of 4 bases from V and 5 bases from J, the junction contained 7 bases not matched to a gene. CDR3 loop: CASSSGLAGALDEQYF. The CDR3 coding sequence is TGTGCCAGCAGCTCGGGACTAGCGGGAGCTTTGGACGAGCAGTACTTC.

J is TRBJ2-3 and V is TRBV7-9; the match to TRBD2 covers 11 bases. The length of the CDR3 is 15 residues. The trim removed 5 bases at V and 3 bases at J, leaving 4 bases unmatched. Looked up from germline, CDR1 is SEHNR and CDR2 is FQNEAQ (reference sequence). The CDR3 sequence: CASSRTSGSTDTQYF. DNA of the CDR3: TGTGCCAGCAGCCGTACTAGCGGGAGTACAGATACGCAGTATTTT.